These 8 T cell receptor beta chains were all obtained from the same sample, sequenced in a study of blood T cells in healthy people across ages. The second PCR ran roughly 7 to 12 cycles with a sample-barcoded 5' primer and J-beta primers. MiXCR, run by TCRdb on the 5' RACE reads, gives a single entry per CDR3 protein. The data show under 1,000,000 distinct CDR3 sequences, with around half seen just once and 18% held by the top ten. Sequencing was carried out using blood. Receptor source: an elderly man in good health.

DNA for the CDR3: TGCAGTGCTAATCCCCCCCGGGACAGCTACGAGCAGTACTTC. Protein product: CSANPPRDSYEQYF. The V call is TRBV20-1, the J call TRBJ2-5; 7 bases align to TRBD1. The J call may not be correct, given that the DNA end is closer to TRBJ2-7. Germline V lookup: CDR1 DFQATT, CDR2 SNEGSKA (reference sequence). This CDR3 contains 14 residues.

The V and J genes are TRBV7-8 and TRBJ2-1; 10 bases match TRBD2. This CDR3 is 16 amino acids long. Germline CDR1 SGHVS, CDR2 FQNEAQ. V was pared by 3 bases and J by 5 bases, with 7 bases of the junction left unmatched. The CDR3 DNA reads TGTGCCAGCAGCTTGACCGGGACTAGCGCCAACAATGAGCAGTTCTTC. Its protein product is CASSLTGTSANNEQFF.

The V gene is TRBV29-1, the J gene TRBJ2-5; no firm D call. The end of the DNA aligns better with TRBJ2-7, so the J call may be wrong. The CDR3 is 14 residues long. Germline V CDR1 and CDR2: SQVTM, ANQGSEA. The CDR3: CSVEAGRQSYEQYF. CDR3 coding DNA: TGCAGCGTTGAAGCAGGTCGGCAGTCCTACGAGCAGTACTTC.

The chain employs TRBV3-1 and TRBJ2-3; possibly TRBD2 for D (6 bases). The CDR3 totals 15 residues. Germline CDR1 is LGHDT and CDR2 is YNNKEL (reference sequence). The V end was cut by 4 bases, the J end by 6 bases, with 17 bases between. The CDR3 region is CASSPMGLTADTQYF. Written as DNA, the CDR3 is TGTGCCAGCAGCCCTATGGGACTGACGGCGGATACGCAGTATTTT.

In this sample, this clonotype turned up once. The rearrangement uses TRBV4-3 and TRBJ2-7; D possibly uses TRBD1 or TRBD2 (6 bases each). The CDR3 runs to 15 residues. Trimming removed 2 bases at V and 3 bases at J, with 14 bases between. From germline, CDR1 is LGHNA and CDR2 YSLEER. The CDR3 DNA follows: TGCGCCAGCAGCCAATCGGAGGGGGGAATCTACGAGCAGTACTTC. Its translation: CASSQSEGGIYEQYF.

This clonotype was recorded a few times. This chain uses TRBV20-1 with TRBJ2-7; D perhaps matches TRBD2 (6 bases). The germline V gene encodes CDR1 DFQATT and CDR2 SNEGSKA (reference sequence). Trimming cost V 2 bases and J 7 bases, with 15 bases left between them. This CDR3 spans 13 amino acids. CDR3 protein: CSARPGGNNEQYF. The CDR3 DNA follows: TGCAGTGCTAGACCCGGGGGTAACAATGAGCAGTACTTC.

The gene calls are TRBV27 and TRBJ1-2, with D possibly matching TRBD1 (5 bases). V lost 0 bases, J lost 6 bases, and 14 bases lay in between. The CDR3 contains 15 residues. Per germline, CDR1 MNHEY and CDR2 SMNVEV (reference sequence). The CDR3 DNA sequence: TGTGCCAGCAGTTTATCGAGAGGGGACTTGAATGGCTACACCTTC. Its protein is CASSLSRGDLNGYTF.

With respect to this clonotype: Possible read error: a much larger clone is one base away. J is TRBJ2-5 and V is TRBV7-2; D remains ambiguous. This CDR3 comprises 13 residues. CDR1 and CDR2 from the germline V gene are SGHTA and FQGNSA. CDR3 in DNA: TGTGCCAGCAGCACAATCGAGCAAGAGTCCCAGTACTTC. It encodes CASSTIEQESQYF.